What follows are 23 T cell receptor beta chains derived from one specimen sequenced in a study of molecular identifiers for immune sequencing clone quantification. TCRdb passed the PCR reads through MiXCR, listing each CDR3 protein once. The table lists approximately 500,000 distinct CDR3 sequences, about 25% of them singletons. Sequenced input: naive CD8+ T cells from blood, with Jurkat cell RNA spiked in. Subset noted: FACS-sorted CD8+CD4-CCR7+CD45RA+ naive T cells. All receptors come from a human donor in good health. Some libraries in this study had Jurkat cell RNA spiked in.

This clonotype has a single count. This sequence joins TRBV20-1 and TRBJ2-3; D is tentatively TRBD1 or TRBD2 (5 bases each). V lost 5 bases and J 0 bases, leaving 18 bases between the germline ends. CDR3 length equals 16 residues. Germline V lookup: CDR1 DFQATT, CDR2 SNEGSKA (reference sequence). The CDR3 sequence: CSAGHRAAPSTDTQYF. In DNA form, the CDR3 reads TGCAGTGCTGGACACCGAGCGGCACCTAGCACAGATACGCAGTATTTT.

This clonotype was counted ten times or more. This chain joins TRBV20-1 and TRBJ2-3; D remains ambiguous. Trimming shortened V by 0 bases and J by 3 bases, and 13 bases separated the two germline ends. Per the germline V gene, CDR1 is DFQATT and CDR2 is SNEGSKA (reference sequence). The CDR3 totals 15 residues. CDR3 loop: CSARDRASGTDTQYF. The CDR3 DNA reads TGCAGTGCTAGAGATCGGGCTAGTGGGACAGATACGCAGTATTTT.

The V and J genes are TRBV2 and TRBJ2-2, with D possibly being TRBD2 (5 bases). The CDR3 totals 13 residues. The germline gives CDR1 SNHLY, CDR2 FYNNEI. V lost 8 bases and J 4 bases, leaving 11 bases between the germline ends. The CDR3 nucleotides read TGTGCCAGCCCATCGAGGGTCACCGGGGAGCTGTTTTTT. This codes for CASPSRVTGELFF.

The gene calls are TRBV19 and TRBJ2-3; weak D call: TRBD2 (6 bases). Germline CDR1 reads LNHDA; CDR2 reads SQIVND (reference sequence). The CDR3 is made up of 15 amino acids. The V and J ends lost 3 bases and 0 bases respectively, with 10 bases between them. The CDR3 nucleotides read TGTGCCAGTAGTATTAGCGGATCCAGCACAGATACGCAGTATTTT. Residues: CASSISGSSTDTQYF.

This clonotype has only a few counts. An end of the junction does not agree with germline; a read error may underlie this. This chain uses TRBV12-3 or TRBV12-4 with TRBJ2-7, with D unclear. The CDR3 contains 11 residues. The CDR3 spells CASSFGGDQDF. As DNA, the CDR3 is TGTGCCAGCAGTTTCGGTGGTGACCAGGATTTC.

This clonotype was recorded a few times. The V call is TRBV21-1, the J call TRBJ2-3; the table names TRBD2, a call not compared with the DNA. TRBV21-1 is described as a pseudogene. The CDR3 totals 16 residues. Here the CDR3 DNA reads TGTGCCAGTAAGCAAAGTTTAGCGGGATACACAGATACGCAGTATTTT. It yields the protein CASKQSLAGYTDTQYF.

This chain connects TRBV6-5 to TRBJ1-1, with 7 bases identical to TRBD1. The CDR3 length is 15 residues. V shed 5 bases and J 1 base; nucleotides not matched to a gene: 7. Per the germline V gene, CDR1 is MNHEY and CDR2 is SVGAGI. CDR3 sequence (DNA): TGTGCCAGCAGTAGGGAAGACAGGGCGAACACTGAAGCTTTCTTT. Protein sequence: CASSREDRANTEAFF.

At least ten counts were recorded for this clonotype. The J gene is TRBJ1-1, the V gene TRBV27, with D perhaps TRBD1 (6 bases). The CDR3 is 15 amino acids. V was shortened by 2 bases and J by 1 base, with 11 bases between the two germline ends. Germline V gene lookup returns CDR1 MNHEY and CDR2 SMNVEV (reference sequence). The CDR3 is CASSLTVQGNTEAFF. The DNA for the CDR3 is TGTGCCAGCAGTTTAACCGTACAGGGGAACACTGAAGCTTTCTTT.

This clonotype has a handful of counts. The CDR3 is CASLGVEGQNTEAFF. The CDR3 nucleotides are TGTGCCAGCTTAGGTGTTGAAGGACAGAACACTGAAGCTTTCTTT. The chain uses TRBV11-2 and TRBJ1-1, with a tentative D call TRBD1 (5 bases). The CDR3 has 15 residues. Germline CDR1 is SGHAT and CDR2 is FQNNGV. Between the trimmed V and J ends, which lost 8 bases and 1 base, there was a span of 17 bases.

This clonotype has a count of ten or more. The chain carries TRBV6-1 and TRBJ2-7; TRBD2 might be the D (5 bases). The length of the CDR3 is 14 residues. V lost 1 base and J lost 7, with 14 bases in between. Germline V gives CDR1 MNHNS, CDR2 SASEGT. CDR3 coding DNA: TGTGCCAGCAGTGAAGTAGGACTCCTGATGGAGCAGTACTTC. This encodes CASSEVGLLMEQYF.

This clonotype was observed a handful of times. The chain joins TRBV20-1 to TRBJ1-2, with D possibly matching TRBD1 (6 bases). The CDR3 is made up of 13 amino acids. Germline CDR1 is DFQATT and CDR2 is SNEGSKA (reference sequence). The V and J ends lost 5 bases and 2 bases respectively, with 12 bases between them. The CDR3 DNA follows: TGCAGTGCTCGGACAGAAAGAAACTATGGCTACACCTTC. It specifies CSARTERNYGYTF.

For this clonotype: One base away lies a much larger clone, so this may be a sequencing read error. The chain has TRBV7-9 and TRBJ2-3; D is unresolved. This CDR3 region has 14 residues. Germline CDR1 and CDR2: SEHNR and FQNEAQ (reference sequence). Deletions cut 1 base from V and 3 bases from J, with 8 bases between. Here the CDR3 reads CASSLDHRTDTQYF. In DNA form, the CDR3 reads TGTGCCAGCAGCTTAGACCACAGAACAGATACGCAGTATTTT.

A remark on this clonotype: An end of the junction differs from the germline gene, which may be a read error. The chain uses TRBV27 and TRBJ2-3, with a weak D call TRBD2 (5 bases). The CDR3 is 15 amino acids. Germline values: CDR1 MNHEY, CDR2 SMNVEV (reference sequence). The CDR3 here is CASSLGVQSTDTLYF. In DNA form, the CDR3 reads TGTGCCAGCAGTTTGGGAGTTCAGAGCACAGATACGCTGTATTTT.

This clonotype was seen many times. This chain links TRBV29-1 with TRBJ1-1; no definite D call. V shed 5 bases and J shed 2 bases, with 6 bases lying between them. CDR1 SQVTM and CDR2 ANQGSEA come from the germline V gene. The CDR3 is 11 residues long. DNA for the CDR3: TGCAGCGTTATAGCAAACACTGAAGCTTTCTTT. This gives the protein CSVIANTEAFF. Variable domain in full (rest from reference TRBV29-1 and TRBJ1-1): SAVISQKPSRDICQRGTSLTIQCQVDSQVTMMFWYRQQPGQSLTLIATANQGSEATYESGFVIDKFPISRPNLTFSTLTVSNMSPEDSSIYLCSVIANTEAFFGQGTRLTVV.

This clonotype was seen ten or more times. This sequence joins TRBV24-1 and TRBJ2-7; D is possibly TRBD2 (5 bases). This CDR3 is built from 12 residues. Trimming removed 5 bases from V and 12 bases from J, with 16 bases in between. Per the germline V gene, CDR1 is KGHDR and CDR2 is SFDVKD. As DNA, the CDR3 is TGTGCCACCAGTGGACTTCTCGGAGGAAGGTACTTC. Its translation is CATSGLLGGRYF.

This clonotype showed up just a few times. The V call is TRBV4-3, the J call TRBJ2-3; 7 bases fit TRBD1. Germline V gives CDR1 LGHNA, CDR2 YSLEER. Trimming took 3 bases from V and 4 from J; bases not matched to a gene: 13. This CDR3 region has 17 residues. CDR3 residues: CASSQATGPRVADTQYF. The DNA of the CDR3 is TGCGCCAGCAGCCAGGCGACAGGGCCCAGGGTAGCAGATACGCAGTATTTT.

Points on this clonotype: A much larger clone differs by one base, so this may be a read error. This chain joins TRBV29-1 and TRBJ2-7, with D perhaps being TRBD1 or TRBD2 (6 bases each). V was trimmed by 7 bases and J by 6 bases, leaving 19 bases between them. This CDR3 spans 13 amino acids. Germline V gives CDR1 SQVTM, CDR2 ANQGSEA. CDR3 in amino acids: CSAAEGESCEQYF. As DNA, the CDR3 is TGCAGCGCCGCGGAGGGGGAAAGCTGCGAGCAGTACTTC.

This clonotype was picked up many times. V usage is TRBV4-3 and J usage is TRBJ2-1, with 12 bases matching TRBD2. Germline lookup yields CDR1 LGHNA and CDR2 YSLEER. V was pared by 1 base and J by 9 bases, with 7 bases of the junction left unmatched. CDR3 length: 16 amino acids. This CDR3 reads CASSQGLAGVSGEQFF. The CDR3 DNA sequence: TGCGCCAGCAGCCAAGGACTAGCGGGAGTCAGCGGTGAGCAGTTCTTC.

This clonotype was seen ten or more times. The V gene is TRBV4-1, the J gene TRBJ2-7; D may be TRBD1 (6 bases). Germline CDR1 and CDR2: MGHRA and YSYEKL. V was shortened by 1 base and J by 5 bases, with 12 bases between the two germline ends. CDR3 length: 14 amino acids. The CDR3 DNA reads TGCGCCAGCAGCCAAGGACCAGGGGTAAACGAGCAGTACTTC. Amino acids: CASSQGPGVNEQYF.

This clonotype has a handful of counts. The rearrangement uses TRBV7-8 and TRBJ1-1, with D hard to call. The V end was cut by 5 bases, the J end by 0 bases, with 16 bases between. This CDR3 spans 16 amino acids. Germline V lookup: CDR1 SGHVS, CDR2 FQNEAQ. The DNA for the CDR3 is TGTGCCAGCAGCCTAGGGCAGGTCCCAATGAACACTGAAGCTTTCTTT. Translation gives CASSLGQVPMNTEAFF.

Of note for this clonotype: This clone may be a read error of a much larger clone one base away. The final CDR3 position lacks the conserved phenylalanine or tryptophan, pointing to a likely read error. CDR3 coding DNA: TGCGCCAGCAGCTTGGAACAGGCTAACTATGGCTACACCTCC. Translating gives CASSLEQANYGYTS. V gene TRBV5-1 combines with J gene TRBJ1-2; D possibly corresponds to TRBD1 (5 bases). Germline V gene lookup returns CDR1 SGHRS and CDR2 YFSETQ. V dropped 0 bases and J dropped 0 bases, with 6 bases sitting between them. CDR3 length equals 14 residues.

Turning to this clonotype: This may be a read error: a much more frequent sequence differs by one nucleotide. CDR3 amino acids: CASSLAWGQGYKQYF. In nucleotides, the CDR3 is TGCGCCAGCAGCTTGGCGTGGGGACAGGGGTACAAGCAGTACTTC. The V gene is TRBV5-1, the J gene TRBJ2-7; 10 positions agree with TRBD1. In germline, CDR1 is SGHRS, CDR2 YFSETQ. This CDR3 has 15 residues. The V and J ends lost 0 bases and 8 bases, in that order; junction bases with no gene match: 8.

This clonotype was detected ten times or more. The chain combines TRBV13 with TRBJ2-6; TRBD1 might be the D (6 bases). CDR3 length equals 16 residues. V lost 0 bases to trimming and J lost 0 bases, with 6 bases between them. CDR1 and CDR2 from the germline V gene are PRHDT and FYEKMQ (reference sequence). CDR3 sequence (DNA): TGTGCCAGCAGCTTAGGGGACAGCTCTGGGGCCAACGTCCTGACTTTC. Translated, it gives CASSLGDSSGANVLTF. Complete variable domain (other parts from reference TRBV13 and TRBJ2-6): AAGVIQSPRHLIKEKRETATLKCYPIPRHDTVYWYQQGPGQDPQFLISFYEKMQSDKGSIPDRFSAQQFSDYHSELNMSSLELGDSALYFCASSLGDSSGANVLTFGAGSRLTVL.